These 23 T cell receptor beta chains originate from one sample sequenced in a study of CD8 T cell repertoires and HIV-1 epitope variants. The antigens these receptors bind are not known. The assay was immunoSEQ multiplex PCR, and TCRdb's table has in-frame clones only and misses some. The sample has 4,000 to 5,500 clones, less than 70% seen once. Input material: cultured CD8+ T cells derived from PBMCs. These receptor sequences come from a male donor with HIV.

The V gene is TRBV27, the J gene TRBJ2-1; D is unresolved. Trimming left V 7 bases short and J 5 bases short, with 9 bases between. The CDR3 is 12 residues long. Germline V gives CDR1 MNHEY, CDR2 SMNVEV (reference sequence). The CDR3 DNA is TGTGCCAGCAAGGCCGTCGACAATGAGCAGTTCTTC. Its protein product is CASKAVDNEQFF.

The chain employs TRBV14 and TRBJ2-1; TRBD2 matches at 12 bases. After removal of 2 bases from V and 5 bases from J, the junction contained 4 bases not matched to a gene. Germline lookup yields CDR1 SGHDN and CDR2 FVKESK. This CDR3 contains 16 residues. The CDR3 is CASSQFGLAGNNEQFF. CDR3 nucleotide sequence: TGTGCCAGCAGCCAATTCGGACTAGCGGGGAACAATGAGCAGTTCTTC. The full variable domain, completed using reference TRBV14 and TRBJ2-1, is EAGVTQFPSHSVIEKGQTVTLRCDPISGHDNLYWYRRVMGKEIKFLLHFVKESKQDESGMPNNRFLAERTGGTYSTLKVQPAELEDSGVYFCASSQFGLAGNNEQFFGPGTRLTVL.

The chain employs TRBV7-9 and TRBJ1-5; D gene ambiguous. V lost 5 bases and J 2 bases, leaving 7 bases between the germline ends. The CDR3 covers 13 residues. Per the germline V gene, CDR1 is SEHNR and CDR2 is FQNEAQ (reference sequence). This chain's CDR3 is CASSPAGNQPQHF. The DNA of the CDR3 is TGTGCCAGCAGCCCGGCGGGCAATCAGCCCCAGCATTTT.

This clone was counted a few times. The chain recombines TRBV10-1 with TRBJ1-5; no firm D call. CDR1 WNHNN and CDR2 SYGVQD come from the germline V gene (reference sequence). The CDR3 is made up of 13 amino acids. V shed 0 bases and J shed 6 bases, with 6 bases lying between them. This CDR3 reads CASSESKLQPQHF. The CDR3 DNA follows: TGCGCCAGCAGTGAGTCGAAACTTCAGCCCCAGCATTTT.

This clone came up once. The chain couples TRBV10-3 to TRBJ1-2, with D possibly being TRBD1 (6 bases). Trimming left V 2 bases short and J 0 bases short, with 19 bases between. The germline gives CDR1 ENHRY, CDR2 SYGVKD. The CDR3 contains 18 residues. The CDR3 DNA is TGTGCCATCAGTGAGCTACAGGGCGATCTTCTCGCTAACTATGGCTACACCTTC. Protein: CAISELQGDLLANYGYTF.

This clone was seen a handful of times. The chain recombines TRBV9 with TRBJ1-1; D remains unclear. Germline values: CDR1 SGDLS, CDR2 YYNGEE. V gave up 5 bases and J gave up 7 bases, with 21 bases separating them. The CDR3 spans 15 residues. CDR3 sequence: CASSQTMQETSEAFF. As DNA, the CDR3 is TGTGCCAGCAGTCAGACTATGCAGGAGACAAGTGAAGCTTTCTTT.

The rearrangement uses TRBV4-1 and TRBJ2-3; 7 bases line up with TRBD2. CDR1 MGHRA and CDR2 YSYEKL come from the germline V gene. V lost 1 base and J lost 6; bases outside the gene matches: 4. The CDR3 sequence is 14 residues long. The CDR3 loop reads CASSQGGGWDTQYF. The CDR3 DNA is TGCGCCAGCAGCCAAGGGGGGGGATGGGATACGCAGTATTTT.

This clone was seen a handful of times. This chain uses TRBV5-1 with TRBJ1-1; D uncertain. Deletions cut 2 bases from V and 1 base from J, with 9 bases between. Germline CDR1 and CDR2: SGHRS and YFSETQ. CDR3 size: 14 residues. The CDR3 loop reads CASSFGWENTEAFF. CDR3 in DNA: TGCGCCAGCAGCTTTGGGTGGGAGAACACTGAAGCTTTCTTT.

The rearrangement uses TRBV18 and TRBJ2-3; TRBD2 matches 13 bases. This CDR3 spans 21 amino acids. V lost 3 bases to trimming and J lost 1 base; unmatched junction nucleotides: 16. CDR1 and CDR2 (germline): KGHSH, LQKENI. CDR3 sequence reads: CASSPINELAGGPMGTDTQYF. CDR3 bases: TGTGCCAGCTCACCTATCAACGAACTAGCGGGAGGGCCTATGGGCACAGATACGCAGTATTTT.

The J gene is TRBJ2-1, the V gene TRBV9; D not certain. Trimming removed 0 bases from V and 0 bases from J, with 10 bases in between. Germline-derived CDR1 and CDR2 are SGDLS and YYNGEE. This CDR3 is built from 16 residues. CDR3 in DNA: TGTGCCAGCAGCGTAGAAGCCGGTAGCTCCTACAATGAGCAGTTCTTC. It codes for CASSVEAGSSYNEQFF.

This rearrangement joins TRBV5-4 to TRBJ2-6, with a weak D call TRBD1 (5 bases). With 0 bases removed from V and 2 bases from J, the gap between germline ends came to 6 bases. The CDR3 extends over 15 amino acids. Germline CDR1 SGHNT, CDR2 YYREEE (reference sequence). The CDR3 region has the DNA TGTGCCAGCAGCTTGGTGGGGCCTGGGGCCAACGTCCTGACTTTC. Encoded protein: CASSLVGPGANVLTF.

The V and J genes are TRBV11-1 and TRBJ1-1; D remains unclear. Trimming cost V 5 bases and J 1 base, with 14 bases left between them. Germline CDR1 reads SGHAT; CDR2 reads FQDESV (reference sequence). This CDR3 region has 15 residues. The chain's CDR3 is CASSPQAIPNTEAFF. The CDR3, as DNA: TGTGCCAGCAGCCCCCAGGCGATCCCGAACACTGAAGCTTTCTTT.

The rearrangement links TRBV19 to TRBJ2-6; D ambiguous. The V end lost 0 bases, the J end lost 2 bases, and 5 bases lay between the germline ends. This CDR3 is built from 15 residues. The V gene's germline CDR1 is LNHDA and CDR2 SQIVND (reference sequence). CDR3 sequence reads: CASSIDSAGANVLTF. The DNA of the CDR3 is TGTGCCAGTAGTATAGATTCGGCTGGGGCCAACGTCCTGACTTTC.

The rearrangement links TRBV27 to TRBJ2-5, with 9 bases identical to TRBD2. Per germline, CDR1 MNHEY and CDR2 SMNVEV (reference sequence). CDR3 length: 16 residues. V shed 5 bases and J 1 base; nucleotides not matched to a gene: 8. DNA of the CDR3: TGTGCCAGCAGTCTAACGACTAGCGGCGCCCAAGAGACCCAGTACTTC. Amino acid sequence: CASSLTTSGAQETQYF.

The V and J genes are TRBV19 and TRBJ1-1; possible D gene TRBD1, 6 bases. Looked up from germline, CDR1 is LNHDA and CDR2 is SQIVND (reference sequence). V shed 5 bases and J shed 0 bases, with 19 bases lying between them. The CDR3 has 17 amino acids. The CDR3 DNA reads as TGTGCCAGTAGTTCCCCCGGGACACGGACTATGAACACTGAAGCTTTCTTT. As protein: CASSSPGTRTMNTEAFF.

The chain employs TRBV4-3 and TRBJ1-6, with 9 bases matching TRBD1. The germline CDR1 and CDR2 sequences are LGHNA and YSLEER. The CDR3 totals 15 residues. Trimming removed 4 bases from V and 5 bases from J; junction bases left unmatched: 3. CDR3 sequence (DNA): TGCGCCAGCAGCCCCGGGACAGGGAATAATTCACCCCTCCACTTT. Amino acid sequence: CASSPGTGNNSPLHF.

The chain carries TRBV7-6 and TRBJ2-3; 12 bases are a match to TRBD2. V gave up 4 bases and J gave up 3 bases; unmatched junction bases: 2. In germline, CDR1 is SGHVS, CDR2 FNYEAQ. The CDR3 is made up of 15 amino acids. The CDR3 spells CASSSLAGGTDTQYF. CDR3 nucleotide sequence: TGTGCCAGCAGCTCACTAGCGGGGGGAACAGATACGCAGTATTTT.

The chain carries TRBV10-3 and TRBJ2-7, with a tentative D call TRBD1 (6 bases). Per the germline V gene, CDR1 is ENHRY and CDR2 is SYGVKD. V lost 6 bases and J 0 bases, leaving 15 bases between the germline ends. The CDR3 is 15 amino acids. CDR3 in amino acids: CAIRDPGGDSYEQYF. The CDR3 bases are TGTGCCATCAGGGACCCTGGGGGCGACTCCTACGAGCAGTACTTC.

CDR3 DNA: TGTGCCAGCAGTGAAGCGGGAGGGCAATACAATGAGCAGTTCTTC. Its translation: CASSEAGGQYNEQFF. The chain carries TRBV2 and TRBJ2-1; 7 bases line up with TRBD2. The CDR3 has 15 amino acids. Germline CDR1 and CDR2: SNHLY and FYNNEI. Germline trimming cut 0 bases from V and 4 bases from J; bases unmatched to any gene: 3.

The V and J genes are TRBV19 and TRBJ2-7; 7 nucleotides agree with TRBD2. This CDR3 spans 13 amino acids. V shed 4 bases, J shed 0 bases, and the junction held 0 bases outside the gene matches. Germline V gene sequence: CDR1 LNHDA, CDR2 SQIVND (reference sequence). CDR3 residues: CASSSGSSYEQYF. The CDR3 nucleotides are TGTGCCAGTAGTAGCGGGAGCTCCTACGAGCAGTACTTC.

In its sample, this clone ranks as medium-sized (0.01 to 0.1%). This sequence joins TRBV28 and TRBJ2-1, with 7 bases fitting TRBD1. Losses at the gene ends were 5 bases for V and 9 bases for J; bases not matched to a gene: 4. CDR3 size: 12 residues. Germline lookup yields CDR1 MDHEN and CDR2 SYDVKM. The CDR3 DNA reads TGTGCCAGCAGTCCAGGGGGAAGTGAGCAGTTCTTC. This translates into CASSPGGSEQFF.

The chain couples TRBV2 to TRBJ1-1; weak D call: TRBD1 (5 bases). CDR3 length equals 12 residues. The V end lost 7 bases, the J end lost 1 base, and 7 bases lay between the germline ends. The germline CDR1 and CDR2 sequences are SNHLY and FYNNEI. The CDR3 is CASTGQNTEAFF. The CDR3 nucleotides read TGTGCCAGCACTGGACAGAACACTGAAGCTTTCTTT.

V and J are TRBV7-3 and TRBJ2-2; 9 bases are shared with TRBD2. With 5 bases clipped from V and 3 bases from J, the junction kept 1 base outside the gene matches. The V gene's germline CDR1 is SGHTA and CDR2 FQGTGA. This CDR3 has 14 residues. The CDR3 DNA is TGTGCCAGCAGCCGACTAGCGGACACCGGGGAGCTGTTTTTT. Amino acid sequence: CASSRLADTGELFF.